The subject of this entry is one T cell receptor beta chain. This clonotype was seen more than once but under ten times. Its antigen target is currently unknown. Qualities for individual bases were not recorded, and no much larger clone is one base off. The data belong to a study of blood T cells in healthy people across ages (dated by TCRdb to 2014 to 2015). Regarding the research as a whole: In model experiments, roughly one uniquely barcoded TCR beta cDNA molecule per two T cells was captured by template switching. The donors were split into four age groups: young (average around 15 years), middle-aged (39), aged (over 55) and long-lived (about 82). The study analyzed two additional independent replicas of 1 million unique cDNA reads from the same blood draw for two donors, one aged 18 to 30 and one aged 80 or older. The study measured age-related changes in TCR beta repertoire diversity using deep sequencing normalized with unique cDNA molecular identifiers. To avoid experimental bias, donors of different ages were spread randomly across the sequencing lanes. Study-wide findings and limitations: Observed TCR beta diversity per million T cells fell roughly linearly with age, and a significant reduction was already apparent by age approximately 41. Since profiling was done on bulk unsorted PBMCs, naive and antigen-experienced compartments could not be conclusively compared. Estimates of total diversity based on one million sequenced T cells were regarded as lower bounds and as underestimates. Donor CMV infection status was unknown, potentially confounding age-related changes in expanded clonotypes. Compared with the aged group, more naive CD4+ T cells, fewer expanded clones and increased TCR diversity were shown by the long-lived group, suggesting age selection. Observed TCR beta diversity correlated strongly with the percentage of naive T cells measured by flow cytometry.

Library creation used 5' RACE. The sequencer listed for this sample is Illumina HiSeq 2500. A second PCR of about 6 to 11 cycles was run with a J-beta primer mix and a sample-barcoded 5' primer. A unique molecular identifier was introduced onto each TCR beta cDNA molecule by a template-switch 5' adaptor carrying 12 random nucleotides. At least 2.5 million CDR3-containing paired-end reads were obtained from each sample. The Mint cDNA synthesis kit, primed by a TRBC-specific oligonucleotide, was used to synthesize first-strand cDNA from all RNA. Following uracil-DNA glycosylase treatment, a first 18-cycle PCR with universal primers M1SS and BC2_uni_R was performed on all cDNA. For the original study's pipeline: Each sample was normalized by randomly selecting 1 million high-quality reads, each carrying a distinct molecular identifier. Reads with shared molecular identifiers were discarded instead of being binned into consensus sequences. MiTCR, with a Q25 quality threshold and the strictest error-elimination algorithm, was used for CDR3 identification, clonotype clustering and error correction. A nonparametric unseen species model using Euler transformation provided a lower-bound estimate of total TCR beta diversity. The public reads were run again by TCRdb, first through fastp at Q25 and then through MiXCR, and only productive beta chains were kept. Rows are unified per CDR3 protein, each entry keeping the most common DNA and genes. These V and J calls are TCRdb output, not the study's own analysis. This sample gives about 1.6 million distinct CDR3 sequences in total; 30% to 35% of them show up just once. Clones ranked in the top ten supply 11% of the sample.

CDR1 and CDR2 (SGHRS, YFSETQ) derive from the germline V gene. CDR3 length: 16 amino acids, cysteine to phenylalanine. Kept here is only the CDR3 DNA, which spans 48 bases and is read in frame from base 1. After removal of 2 bases from V and 7 bases from J, the junction retains 11 bases not matched to a gene. Donors were about 36 systemically healthy Caucasian individuals from Russia aged about 6 to 100 years. Each donor gave roughly 11 milliliters of peripheral blood, drawn into EDTA-treated Vacutainer tubes. Ficoll-Paque density-gradient centrifugation was used to isolate PBMCs, with at least 7 million obtained per sample. Total RNA was extracted from PBMCs with Trizol reagent, with at least 6 micrograms obtained per sample. The percentages of naive CD45RAhigh/CD27high T cells were determined by flow cytometry on a PBMC aliquot from every donor.

Sequencing was done on a sample of blood. The clonotype was recovered from a woman aged 25 to 39 in good health. The rearrangement combines TRBV5-1 with TRBJ2-1, and TRBD1 aligns with 8 junction nucleotides. The nucleotide sequence reads TGCGCCAGCAGCTTCCCAAACAGCAACAGGGGGAATGAGCAGTTCTTC. It encodes CASSFPNSNRGNEQFF.